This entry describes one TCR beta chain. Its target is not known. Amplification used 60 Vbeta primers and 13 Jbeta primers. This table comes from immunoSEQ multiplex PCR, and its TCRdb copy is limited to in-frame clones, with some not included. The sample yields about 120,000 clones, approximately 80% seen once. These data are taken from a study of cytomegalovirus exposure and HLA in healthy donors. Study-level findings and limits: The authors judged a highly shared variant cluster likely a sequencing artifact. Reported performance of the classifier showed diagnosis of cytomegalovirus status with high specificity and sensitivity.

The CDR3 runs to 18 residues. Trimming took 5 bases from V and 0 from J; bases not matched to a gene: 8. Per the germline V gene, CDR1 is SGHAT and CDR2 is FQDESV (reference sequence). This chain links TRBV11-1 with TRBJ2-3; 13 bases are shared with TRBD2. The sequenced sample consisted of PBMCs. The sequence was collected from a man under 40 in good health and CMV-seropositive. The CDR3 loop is CASSPGLAGRFSTDTQYF. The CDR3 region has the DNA TGTGCCAGCAGCCCGGGACTAGCGGGAAGGTTTAGCACAGATACGCAGTATTTT.